This is a list of T cell receptor beta chains from one sample in a study of control samples from healthy donors and cancer patients. TCRdb's table, derived via immunoSEQ multiplex PCR, lists solely in-frame clones and lacks some. Of about 99,000 clones listed, around nine tenths are singletons. The material sequenced was PBMCs. These receptors originate from a man in his sixties with lung cancer. The CDR3 runs from the conserved cysteine through the conserved F or W. The D gene is left open where the match is weak. The size entry is marked missing in some rows and otherwise reads once, few, many or a size class.

V: TRBV7-8
J: TRBJ2-2
size: .
D: .
DNA: TGTGCCAGCAGCCGCCAGGTCCACTCGAACACCGGGGAGCTGTTTTTT
CDR3: CASSRQVHSNTGELFF

V: TRBV6-6
J: TRBJ1-1
size: few
D: .
DNA: TGTGCCAGCGGTAAACAGGGCGCAATGAACACTGAAGCTTTCTTT
CDR3: CASGKQGAMNTEAFF

V: TRBV3-1/TRBV3-2
J: TRBJ1-2
size: .
D: .
DNA: TGTGCCAGCAGCCAAGTATTGACAGGTCGAGGAGGCTACACCTTC
CDR3: CASSQVLTGRGGYTF

V: TRBV7-3
J: TRBJ2-1
size: once
D: TRBD2
DNA: TGTGCCAGCAGCCCACGGGGGGCCTACAATGAGCAGTTCTTC
CDR3: CASSPRGAYNEQFF

V: TRBV29-1
J: TRBJ2-3
size: .
D: .
DNA: TGCAGCGGGCACACAGATACGCAGTATTTT
CDR3: CSGHTDTQYF

V: TRBV6-5
J: TRBJ2-6
size: .
D: .
DNA: TGTGCCAGCAGTTACGCCCGTTCTGGGGCCAACGTCCTGACTTTC
CDR3: CASSYARSGANVLTF

V: TRBV3-1/TRBV3-2
J: TRBJ1-5
size: .
D: TRBD1
DNA: TGTGCCAGCAGCCAAGACGACAGGGGGGGCAATCAGCCCCAGCATTTT
CDR3: CASSQDDRGGNQPQHF

V: TRBV7-8
J: TRBJ2-2
size: .
D: TRBD1
DNA: TGTGCCAGCAGCTTGGACAGGGCCACCGGGGAGCTGTTTTTT
CDR3: CASSLDRATGELFF

V: TRBV24-1
J: TRBJ2-3
size: once
D: TRBD1
DNA: TGTGCCACCAGTGACCCGGGACAGGGGGATGCAGATACGCAGTATTTT
CDR3: CATSDPGQGDADTQYF

V: TRBV6-2/TRBV6-3
J: TRBJ2-5
size: .
D: .
DNA: TGTGCCAGCAGTTACTGGGTGGGACAAGAGACCCAGTACTTC
CDR3: CASSYWVGQETQYF

V: TRBV25-1
J: TRBJ2-1
size: .
D: TRBD1
DNA: TGTGCCAGCAGTGAATTACGTGACAGGGGAAACAATGAGCAGTTCTTC
CDR3: CASSELRDRGNNEQFF

V: TRBV5-4
J: TRBJ2-7
size: .
D: .
DNA: TGTGCCAGCAGCTGGTGGGGGGGACAACCCTACGAGCAGTACTTC
CDR3: CASSWWGGQPYEQYF

V: TRBV5-1
J: TRBJ2-5
size: .
D: TRBD1
DNA: TGCGCCAGCAGCTTGGGAGGGGGCGGACAAGAGACCCAGTACTTC
CDR3: CASSLGGGGQETQYF

V: TRBV5-6
J: TRBJ1-6
size: .
D: .
DNA: TGTGCCAGCAGCCACCGGGACTCTTGGAGGAGCAATAATTCACCCCTCCACTTT
CDR3: CASSHRDSWRSNNSPLHF